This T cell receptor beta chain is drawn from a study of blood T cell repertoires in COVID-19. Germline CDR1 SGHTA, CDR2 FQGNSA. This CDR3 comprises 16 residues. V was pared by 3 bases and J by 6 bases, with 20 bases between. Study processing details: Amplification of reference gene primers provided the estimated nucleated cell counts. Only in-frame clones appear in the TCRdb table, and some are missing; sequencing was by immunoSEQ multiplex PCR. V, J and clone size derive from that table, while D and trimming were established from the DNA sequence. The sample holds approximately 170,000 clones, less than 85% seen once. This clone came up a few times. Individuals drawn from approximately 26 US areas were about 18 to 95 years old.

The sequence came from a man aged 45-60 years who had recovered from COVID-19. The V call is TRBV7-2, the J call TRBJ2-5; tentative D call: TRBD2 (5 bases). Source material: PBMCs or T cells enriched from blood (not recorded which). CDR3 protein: CASSFRLGGGVKTQYF. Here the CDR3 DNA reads TGTGCCAGCAGCTTTAGACTGGGCGGAGGCGTTAAGACCCAGTACTTC.